This TCR beta chain was retrieved from a study of early T cells in non-severe SARS-CoV-2 infection. Only a few counts were recorded for this clonotype. This CDR3 region has 14 residues. Germline V gives CDR1 SGHAT, CDR2 FQNNGV. V shed 1 base and J shed 4 bases, with 10 bases lying between them. Each cDNA molecule carried a unique molecular identifier. TCRdb itself ran the 5' RACE reads through MiXCR, one entry per CDR3 protein. In the table there are around 58,000 distinct CDR3 sequences, about 8% of which are singletons. Source: whole blood, taken at baseline. The J gene is TRBJ1-1, the V gene TRBV11-2; the D is unclear. The origin of this receptor is an adult who was a healthcare worker with PCR-confirmed SARS-CoV-2 infection or an uninfected control (not recorded which). The chain's CDR3 is CASSLGSTGTEAFF. The CDR3, as DNA: TGTGCCAGCAGCTTAGGGTCGACGGGCACTGAAGCTTTCTTT. Full variable domain (remainder filled in from reference TRBV11-2 and TRBJ1-1): EAGVAQSPRYKIIEKRQSVAFWCNPISGHATLYWYQQILGQGPKLLIQFQNNGVVDDSQLPKDRFSAERLKGVDSTLKIQPAKLEDSAVYLCASSLGSTGTEAFFGQGTRLTVV.